The next 15 T cell receptor beta chains were all read from a single sample in a study of T cells in Graves' hyperthyroidism and ophthalmopathy. Amplified TCR beta CDR3 regions derived from RNA transcripts. With the HTBI primer set, the TCR CDR3 went through a first round of RT-PCR. TCRdb independently ran MiXCR on the multiplex PCR reads; one entry per CDR3 protein. The sample lists a few hundred thousand distinct CDR3 sequences; 13% to 15% were seen once. The sequenced sample was blood. All receptors derive from a woman in her sixties with Graves' ophthalmopathy.

This clonotype was recorded many times. The chain couples TRBV6-1 to TRBJ2-7; 12 positions match TRBD2. This CDR3 comprises 18 residues. J lost 1 base, V lost 6 bases, and 13 bases had no gene match. The V gene's germline CDR1 is MNHNS and CDR2 SASEGT. The chain's CDR3 is CASSPLKTSGSRSYEQYF. The CDR3 nucleotides read TGTGCCAGCAGCCCCCTCAAGACTAGCGGGAGTAGGTCCTACGAGCAGTACTTC.

The chain carries TRBV9 and TRBJ2-3; 9 bases match TRBD2. J was trimmed by 9 bases and V by 0 bases; bases with no gene match: 5. CDR1 is SGDLS, CDR2 YYNGEE, per germline. This CDR3 is built from 14 residues. The CDR3 sequence is CASSVVVAGDTQYF. The CDR3 DNA reads TGTGCCAGCAGCGTAGTCGTAGCGGGAGACACGCAGTATTTT.

This clonotype was seen ten or more times. The rearrangement joins TRBV20-1 to TRBJ1-1, with D unclear. The V end was cut by 4 bases, the J end by 1 base, with 10 bases between. The CDR3 is made up of 13 amino acids. Per germline, CDR1 DFQATT and CDR2 SNEGSKA (reference sequence). CDR3 in amino acids: CSAIRTGNTEAFF. The CDR3, as DNA: TGCAGTGCTATTAGGACGGGGAACACTGAAGCTTTCTTT.

This clonotype came up many times. V gene TRBV5-1 combines with J gene TRBJ2-5; D possibly corresponds to TRBD2 (6 bases). CDR1 and CDR2 (germline): SGHRS, YFSETQ. V was clipped by 4 bases and J by 6 bases, with 19 bases between them. This CDR3 is 15 amino acids long. CDR3: CASSPLAGGGKTQYF. CDR3 bases: TGCGCCAGCAGCCCGCTCGCAGGCGGAGGGAAGACCCAGTACTTC.

This chain joins TRBV7-2 and TRBJ2-1, with D perhaps matching TRBD1 (6 bases). CDR1 SGHTA and CDR2 FQGNSA come from the germline V gene. Between the trimmed V and J ends, which lost 6 bases and 6 bases, there was a span of 15 bases. The CDR3 runs to 14 residues. The CDR3 DNA reads TGTGCCAGCAGTCAACAGGGTCCTATCAATGAGCAGTTCTTC. It encodes CASSQQGPINEQFF. The full variable domain, completed using reference TRBV7-2 and TRBJ2-1, is GAGVSQSPSNKVTEKGKDVELRCDPISGHTALYWYRQSLGQGLEFLIYFQGNSAPDKSGLPSDRFSAERTGGSVSTLTIQRTQQEDSAVYLCASSQQGPINEQFFGPGTRLTVL.

This clonotype was detected ten times or more. The chain recombines TRBV28 with TRBJ2-1; 9 nucleotides match TRBD2. V gave up 6 bases and J gave up 7 bases; unmatched junction bases: 10. The CDR3 is 15 amino acids. Germline V CDR1 and CDR2: MDHEN, SYDVKM. CDR3 loop: CASRRPGLARNEQFF. The DNA of the CDR3 is TGTGCCAGCAGGAGACCGGGACTAGCCAGAAATGAGCAGTTCTTC.

This clonotype was counted between two and nine times. The chain has TRBV6-5 and TRBJ1-4, with a weak D call TRBD1 (6 bases). V lost 2 bases to trimming and J lost 3 bases, with 7 bases between them. The CDR3 consists of 14 residues. Germline-derived CDR1 and CDR2 are MNHEY and SVGAGI. DNA for the CDR3: TGTGCCAGCAGTTACAGACAGGCTAATGAAAAACTGTTTTTT. As protein: CASSYRQANEKLFF.

This clonotype came up many times. This chain uses TRBV5-1 with TRBJ2-5; D is ambiguous. The V end lost 0 bases, the J end lost 5 bases, and 8 bases lay between the germline ends. The CDR3 spans 13 residues. Germline-derived CDR1 and CDR2 are SGHRS and YFSETQ. CDR3 nucleotide sequence: TGCGCCAGCAGCTTGGACGTGTCCGAGACCCAGTACTTC. Its translation: CASSLDVSETQYF.

The rearrangement uses TRBV5-4 and TRBJ2-5; maybe TRBD2 (6 bases). The CDR3 is made up of 14 amino acids. V was pared by 3 bases and J by 7 bases, with 16 bases between. Per germline, CDR1 SGHNT and CDR2 YYREEE (reference sequence). The CDR3, as DNA: TGTGCCAGCAGCTACGCGGGGAGGATTGGGACCCAGTACTTC. This encodes CASSYAGRIGTQYF.

This clonotype was detected ten times or more. The V gene is TRBV28, the J gene TRBJ1-1; weak D call: TRBD1 (6 bases). CDR1 is MDHEN, CDR2 SYDVKM, per germline. The CDR3 runs to 14 residues. With 5 bases removed from V and 5 bases from J, the gap between germline ends came to 15 bases. The chain's CDR3 is CASSPRGGRTEAFF. In DNA form, the CDR3 reads TGTGCCAGCAGTCCAAGAGGGGGTCGTACTGAAGCTTTCTTT. Supplemented by reference TRBV28 and TRBJ1-1, the full variable domain reads DVKVTQSSRYLVKRTGEKVFLECVQDMDHENMFWYRQDPGLGLRLIYFSYDVKMKEKGDIPEGYSVSREKKERFSLILESASTNQTSMYLCASSPRGGRTEAFFGQGTRLTVV.

Comments on this clonotype: A much more abundant neighbour one base away suggests this may be a read error. J is TRBJ2-1 and V is TRBV5-1, with 10 positions matching TRBD1. This CDR3 contains 15 residues. V lost 3 bases to trimming and J lost 4 bases; unmatched junction nucleotides: 4. The germline V gene has CDR1 SGHRS and CDR2 YFSETQ. The CDR3 region is CASSSDRGAYNEQFF. DNA of the CDR3: TGCGCCAGCAGCTCGGACAGGGGGGCTTACAATGAGCAGTTCTTC.

Ten or more counts support this clonotype. The CDR3 bases are TGTGCCAGCAGCTTATACGGGACCAAAGAGACCCAGTACTTC. Protein product: CASSLYGTKETQYF. This chain connects TRBV7-2 to TRBJ2-5, with D perhaps matching TRBD1 or TRBD2 (5 bases each). This CDR3 comprises 14 residues. Germline values: CDR1 SGHTA, CDR2 FQGNSA. V lost 2 bases and J 3 bases, leaving 10 bases between the germline ends.

The V call is TRBV6-5, the J call TRBJ2-1; 13 nucleotides agree with TRBD2. CDR3 size: 17 residues. CDR1 is MNHEY and CDR2 is SVGAGI in the germline V gene. V gave up 5 bases and J gave up 12 bases; unmatched junction bases: 16. This chain's CDR3 is CASSPTPGLAGAIGQFF. CDR3 DNA sequence: TGTGCCAGCAGTCCAACGCCCGGACTAGCGGGAGCTATTGGGCAGTTCTTC.

The V gene is TRBV19, the J gene TRBJ1-1; 7 positions match TRBD1. With V trimmed by 5 bases and J by 4 bases, 10 bases remained unmatched. The CDR3 contains 15 residues. Germline CDR1 is LNHDA and CDR2 is SQIVND (reference sequence). The CDR3 here is CASSASDRVVTEAFF. CDR3 sequence (DNA): TGTGCCAGTAGTGCCTCTGACAGGGTGGTCACTGAAGCTTTCTTT.

This chain uses TRBV7-9 with TRBJ1-2; D is ambiguous. The CDR3 covers 16 residues. Trimming removed 1 base at V and 4 bases at J, with 16 bases between. CDR1 and CDR2 from the germline V gene are SEHNR and FQNEAQ (reference sequence). The CDR3 region is CASSLDLQAVLYGYTF. The DNA of the CDR3 is TGTGCCAGCAGCTTAGATCTCCAGGCCGTCCTCTATGGCTACACCTTC.